This entry is about one T cell receptor (beta chain). The sample is drawn from a study of control samples from healthy donors and cancer patients. V dropped 4 bases and J dropped 6 bases, with 14 bases sitting between them. The CDR3 is 14 residues long. The germline gives CDR1 SGHRS, CDR2 YFSETQ. Assay used: immunoSEQ multiplex PCR; TCRdb lists only in-frame clones, some missing. This repertoire shows 90,000 to 100,000 clones, about four fifths found once; its top ten account for about 10%. The chain is built from TRBV5-1 and TRBJ2-1, with D maybe TRBD2 (6 bases). The sample taken for sequencing was blood. The sequence came from a woman aged 30 to 39 in good health. The CDR3 here is CASSAGPGGNEQFF. The CDR3 DNA sequence: TGCGCCAGCAGCGCGGGCCCCGGGGGCAATGAGCAGTTCTTC.